This passage covers 20 T cell receptor beta chains from one sample sequenced in a study of T cell responses to AZD1222 COVID-19 vaccine. The assay was immunoSEQ multiplex PCR, and TCRdb's table has in-frame clones only and misses some. The table records roughly 70,000 clones, about 85% of them present only once. Sequencing was performed on peripheral blood, taken 28 days after the second AZD1222 dose. These receptors came from an adult who received the AZD1222 COVID-19 vaccine.

This clone showed up just once. The chain links TRBV5-1 to TRBJ2-5; D is possibly TRBD1 (6 bases). The CDR3 covers 13 residues. V lost 0 bases and J lost 3, with 6 bases in between. Germline V gene data show CDR1 as SGHRS and CDR2 as YFSETQ. The CDR3 coding sequence is TGCGCCAGCAGCTTGGGGACAGAAGAGACCCAGTACTTC. Amino acids: CASSLGTEETQYF.

The V gene is TRBV9, the J gene TRBJ2-1; unclear D gene. The CDR3 loop spans 15 amino acids. V was trimmed by 0 bases and J by 0 bases, leaving 7 bases between them. Germline-derived CDR1 and CDR2 are SGDLS and YYNGEE. CDR3 protein: CASSVGGLSYNEQFF. CDR3 in DNA: TGTGCCAGCAGCGTAGGGGGTCTCTCCTACAATGAGCAGTTCTTC.

This clone was recorded once. The rearrangement uses TRBV18 and TRBJ2-1; 7 bases are a match to TRBD2. The CDR3 has 15 residues. J was trimmed by 4 bases and V by 5 bases; bases with no gene match: 8. Germline loops: CDR1 KGHSH, CDR2 LQKENI. DNA of the CDR3: TGTGCCAGCTCAGCAATAGCGGGCTTTTACAATGAGCAGTTCTTC. As protein: CASSAIAGFYNEQFF.

This clone was seen more than once but under ten times. This chain joins TRBV3-1 (or the pseudogene TRBV3-2) and TRBJ1-1; a possible D gene is TRBD1 (5 bases). V lost 7 bases and J lost 8, with 11 bases in between. The length of the CDR3 is 11 residues. Germline CDR1 is LGHDT and CDR2 is YNNKEL (reference sequence). This CDR3 reads CASIDQGEAFF. The CDR3 nucleotides are TGTGCCAGCATCGACCAGGGAGAAGCTTTCTTT.

The chain links TRBV7-2 to TRBJ2-1; unclear D gene. This CDR3 contains 15 residues. V lost 5 bases and J lost 12, with 23 bases in between. Germline V gene sequence: CDR1 SGHTA, CDR2 FQGNSA. The CDR3 nucleotides read TGTGCCAGCAGCCTACTTATACAGACTCAAACCCGGCAGTTCTTC. Amino acid sequence: CASSLLIQTQTRQFF.

The chain is built from TRBV30 and TRBJ2-1; D is perhaps TRBD1 (6 bases). The CDR3 is made up of 15 amino acids. V was shortened by 2 bases and J by 11 bases, with 22 bases between the two germline ends. CDR1 is GTSNPN and CDR2 is SVGIG in the germline V gene (reference sequence). The CDR3 spells CAWSHRDMRRGKQFF. CDR3 bases: TGTGCCTGGAGTCACCGGGACATGAGGAGAGGGAAGCAGTTCTTC.

This sequence joins TRBV3-1 (or the pseudogene TRBV3-2) and TRBJ1-1, with a weak D call TRBD1 (5 bases). CDR1 is LGHDT and CDR2 is YNNKEL in the germline V gene (reference sequence). Trimming removed 4 bases at V and 2 bases at J, with 11 bases between. This CDR3 is 14 amino acids long. The CDR3 is CASSPQTVNTEAFF. CDR3 DNA: TGTGCCAGCAGCCCTCAGACAGTAAACACTGAAGCTTTCTTT.

The J gene is TRBJ2-6, the V gene TRBV29-1, with a possible D match to TRBD2 (6 bases). Germline CDR1 and CDR2: SQVTM and ANQGSEA. The CDR3 is 15 residues long. Trimming took 6 bases from V and 0 from J, leaving 12 bases between them. The CDR3 coding sequence is TGCAGCGTGGGGGGAGACAGCTCTGGGGCCAACGTCCTGACTTTC. Its protein is CSVGGDSSGANVLTF.

This chain connects TRBV11-2 to TRBJ2-4, with D possibly TRBD2 on 5 matching bases. Per the germline V gene, CDR1 is SGHAT and CDR2 is FQNNGV. With 1 base removed from V and 7 bases from J, the gap between germline ends came to 8 bases. The CDR3 extends over 13 amino acids. Here the CDR3 reads CASSLGEWNIQYF. For the CDR3, the DNA is TGTGCCAGCAGCTTAGGGGAGTGGAACATTCAGTACTTC.

This chain uses TRBV5-1 with TRBJ2-2; 11 bases agree with TRBD2. With V trimmed by 4 bases and J by 4 bases, 6 bases remained unmatched. This CDR3 has 16 amino acids. Germline V gene lookup returns CDR1 SGHRS and CDR2 YFSETQ. The CDR3 loop is CASSLTSGSTTGELFF. DNA of the CDR3: TGCGCCAGCAGCCTCACTAGCGGGAGTACCACCGGGGAGCTGTTTTTT.

The gene calls are TRBV5-1 and TRBJ2-1, with D unresolved. The V end lost 1 base, the J end lost 7 bases, and 6 bases lay between the germline ends. The germline V gene encodes CDR1 SGHRS and CDR2 YFSETQ. The length of the CDR3 is 12 residues. The CDR3 DNA follows: TGCGCCAGCAGCTTGTTGGGAAATGAGCAGTTCTTC. Its translation is CASSLLGNEQFF.

This clone was recorded only once. The chain is built from TRBV2 and TRBJ1-2; 10 positions agree with TRBD1. The CDR3 consists of 15 residues. The V and J ends lost 10 bases and 0 bases, in that order; junction bases with no gene match: 8. CDR1 and CDR2 from the germline V gene are SNHLY and FYNNEI. CDR3 sequence: CATKTGGVSNYGYTF. The DNA of the CDR3 is TGTGCCACAAAGACAGGGGGCGTATCTAACTATGGCTACACCTTC. The variable domain in full, completed from reference TRBV2 and TRBJ1-2, reads EPEVTQTPSHQVTQMGQEVILRCVPISNHLYFYWYRQILGQKVEFLVSFYNNEISEKSEIFDDQFSVERPDGSNFTLKIRSTKLEDSAMYFCATKTGGVSNYGYTFGSGTRLTVV.

This chain connects TRBV5-4 to TRBJ2-5, with D unclear. V was cut by 0 bases and J by 5 bases, with 14 bases left in between. Germline V gene data show CDR1 as SGHNT and CDR2 as YYREEE (reference sequence). The CDR3 loop spans 15 amino acids. The CDR3 reads CASSLEDPTSETQYF. The DNA of the CDR3 is TGTGCCAGCAGCTTGGAGGATCCAACCTCTGAGACCCAGTACTTC.

The chain couples TRBV6-5 to TRBJ1-1; D is undetermined. Trimming removed 4 bases from V and 4 bases from J, with 16 bases in between. The germline V gene has CDR1 MNHEY and CDR2 SVGAGI. This CDR3 has 15 amino acids. DNA of the CDR3: TGTGCCAGCAGTTCCTCCAATCCGGGATCCACTGAAGCTTTCTTT. Translated: CASSSSNPGSTEAFF.

The gene calls are TRBV7-2 and TRBJ1-1; the D gene is possibly TRBD1 (5 bases). Trimming shortened V by 3 bases and J by 1 base, and 12 bases separated the two germline ends. Germline V lookup: CDR1 SGHTA, CDR2 FQGNSA. The CDR3 length is 15 residues. The CDR3 nucleotides read TGTGCCAGCAGCTTCGACAGTTCGAAGAACACTGAAGCTTTCTTT. It is translated as CASSFDSSKNTEAFF.

The chain is built from TRBV21-1 and TRBJ2-2; TRBD1, the table's D call, was not compared with the DNA. TRBV21-1 is designated a pseudogene. The length of the CDR3 is 14 residues. CDR3 loop: CASGSQGYTGELFF. DNA for the CDR3: TGTGCCAGCGGCTCACAGGGGTACACCGGGGAGCTGTTTTTT.

This chain links TRBV18 with TRBJ1-2, with TRBD1 as a possible D gene (5 bases). This CDR3 has 15 amino acids. Per germline, CDR1 KGHSH and CDR2 LQKENI. V was trimmed by 2 bases and J by 2 bases, leaving 12 bases between them. CDR3 nucleotide sequence: TGTGCCAGCTCACCAGGAGCGGGGGAGAACTATGGCTACACCTTC. Translating gives CASSPGAGENYGYTF.

Regarding this clone: The identical CDR3 is also encoded by other nucleotide sequences in the sample. CDR3 protein: CASSEDGRPNNEQFF. CDR3 nucleotide sequence: TGTGCCAGCAGCGAGGACGGTCGCCCTAACAATGAGCAGTTCTTC. The rearrangement joins TRBV6-5 to TRBJ2-1, with D uncertain. This CDR3 contains 15 residues. V dropped 6 bases and J dropped 5 bases, with 17 bases sitting between them. The germline V gene encodes CDR1 MNHEY and CDR2 SVGAGI.

The V call is TRBV6-5, the J call TRBJ1-1; possibly TRBD1 for D (6 bases). The CDR3 has 14 residues. V lost 5 bases, J lost 4 bases, and 14 bases lay in between. CDR1 is MNHEY, CDR2 SVGAGI, per germline. The CDR3: CASSNREGGTEAFF. The CDR3 nucleotides are TGTGCCAGCAGTAACAGGGAAGGGGGCACTGAAGCTTTCTTT.

This clone was observed once. This CDR3 is CASSVEAGKVGKNIQYF. The CDR3 region has the DNA TGTGCCAGCAGCGTAGAAGCAGGGAAGGTCGGCAAAAACATTCAGTACTTC. The chain uses TRBV9 and TRBJ2-4, with D possibly TRBD1 on 5 matching bases. Germline CDR1 reads SGDLS; CDR2 reads YYNGEE. This CDR3 contains 17 residues. Trimming stripped 0 bases from V and 3 bases from J, with 16 bases between.